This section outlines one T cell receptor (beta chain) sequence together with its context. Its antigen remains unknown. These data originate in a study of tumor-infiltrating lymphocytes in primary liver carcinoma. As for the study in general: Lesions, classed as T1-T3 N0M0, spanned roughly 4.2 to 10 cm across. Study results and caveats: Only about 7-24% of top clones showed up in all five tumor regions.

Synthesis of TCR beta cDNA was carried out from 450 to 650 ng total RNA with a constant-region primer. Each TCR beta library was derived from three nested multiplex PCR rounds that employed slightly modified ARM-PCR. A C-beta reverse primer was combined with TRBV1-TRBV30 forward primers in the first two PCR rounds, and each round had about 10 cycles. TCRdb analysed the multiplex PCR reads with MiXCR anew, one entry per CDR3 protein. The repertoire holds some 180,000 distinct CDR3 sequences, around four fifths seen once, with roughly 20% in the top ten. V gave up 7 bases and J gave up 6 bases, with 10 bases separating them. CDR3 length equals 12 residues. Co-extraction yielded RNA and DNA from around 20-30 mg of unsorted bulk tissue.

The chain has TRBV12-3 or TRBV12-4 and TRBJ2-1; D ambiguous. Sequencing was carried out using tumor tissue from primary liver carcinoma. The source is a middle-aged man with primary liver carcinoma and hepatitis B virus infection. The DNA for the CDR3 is TGTGCCAGCACACGGGTATGCAATGAGCAGTTCTTC. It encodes CASTRVCNEQFF.